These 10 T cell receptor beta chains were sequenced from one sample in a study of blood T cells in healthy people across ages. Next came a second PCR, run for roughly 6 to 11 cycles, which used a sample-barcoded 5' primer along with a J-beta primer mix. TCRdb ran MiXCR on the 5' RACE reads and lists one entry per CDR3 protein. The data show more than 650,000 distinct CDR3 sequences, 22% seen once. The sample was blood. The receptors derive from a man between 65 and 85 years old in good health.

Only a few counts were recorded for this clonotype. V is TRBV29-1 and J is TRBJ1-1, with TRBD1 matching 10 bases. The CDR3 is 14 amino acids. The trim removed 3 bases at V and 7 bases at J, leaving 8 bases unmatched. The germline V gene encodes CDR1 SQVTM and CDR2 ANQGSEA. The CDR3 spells CSVDRGTGVVEAFF. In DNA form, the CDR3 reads TGCAGCGTTGATAGAGGGACAGGGGTTGTTGAAGCTTTCTTT.

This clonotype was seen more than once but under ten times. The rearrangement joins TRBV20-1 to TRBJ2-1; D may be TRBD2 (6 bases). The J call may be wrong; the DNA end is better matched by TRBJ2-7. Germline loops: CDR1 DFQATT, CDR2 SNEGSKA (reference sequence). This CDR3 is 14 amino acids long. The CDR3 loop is CSARDYRGYYEQYF. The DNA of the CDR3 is TGCAGTGCTAGGGACTACCGGGGTTACTACGAGCAGTACTTC.

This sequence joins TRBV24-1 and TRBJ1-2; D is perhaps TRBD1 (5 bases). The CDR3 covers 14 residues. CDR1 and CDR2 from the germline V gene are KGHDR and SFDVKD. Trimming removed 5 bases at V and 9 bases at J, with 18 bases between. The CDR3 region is CATSAQDKPVRYTF. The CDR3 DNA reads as TGTGCCACCAGTGCCCAGGACAAACCGGTGCGCTACACCTTC.

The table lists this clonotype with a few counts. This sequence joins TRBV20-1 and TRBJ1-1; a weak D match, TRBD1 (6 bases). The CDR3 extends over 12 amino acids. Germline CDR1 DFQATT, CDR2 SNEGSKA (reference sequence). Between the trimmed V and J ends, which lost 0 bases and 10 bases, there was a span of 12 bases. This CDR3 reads CSARDDGGRAFF. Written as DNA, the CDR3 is TGCAGTGCTAGAGATGACGGGGGGCGAGCTTTCTTT.

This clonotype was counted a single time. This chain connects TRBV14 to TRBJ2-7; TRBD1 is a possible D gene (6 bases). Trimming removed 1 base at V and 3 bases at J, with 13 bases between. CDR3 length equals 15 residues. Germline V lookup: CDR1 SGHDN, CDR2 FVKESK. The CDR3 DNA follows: TGTGCCAGCAGCCAAGGGACAGCATTATTCTACGAGCAGTACTTC. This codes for CASSQGTALFYEQYF.

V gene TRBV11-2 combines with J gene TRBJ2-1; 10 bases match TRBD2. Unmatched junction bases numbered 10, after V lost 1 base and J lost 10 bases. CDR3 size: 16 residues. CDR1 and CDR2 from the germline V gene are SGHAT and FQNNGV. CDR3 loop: CASSLATSGQGGEQFF. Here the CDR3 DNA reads TGTGCCAGCAGCTTAGCGACTAGCGGGCAGGGGGGGGAGCAGTTCTTC. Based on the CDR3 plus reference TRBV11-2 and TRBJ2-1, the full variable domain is EAGVAQSPRYKIIEKRQSVAFWCNPISGHATLYWYQQILGQGPKLLIQFQNNGVVDDSQLPKDRFSAERLKGVDSTLKIQPAKLEDSAVYLCASSLATSGQGGEQFFGPGTRLTVL.

The CDR3 sequence is CAISDTIKGANTGELFF. DNA for the CDR3: TGTGCCATCAGTGATACCATAAAGGGGGCGAACACCGGGGAGCTGTTTTTT. V and J are TRBV10-3 and TRBJ2-2; perhaps TRBD1 as D (6 bases). CDR3 length: 17 amino acids. Deletions cut 3 bases from V and 0 bases from J, with 14 bases between. CDR1 and CDR2 from the germline V gene are ENHRY and SYGVKD.

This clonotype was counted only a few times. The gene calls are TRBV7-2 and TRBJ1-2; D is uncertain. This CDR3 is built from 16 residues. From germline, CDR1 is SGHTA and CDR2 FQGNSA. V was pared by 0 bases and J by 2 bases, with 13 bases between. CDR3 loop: CASSLAPRGVNYGYTF. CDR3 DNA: TGTGCCAGCAGCTTAGCCCCCCGGGGTGTCAACTATGGCTACACCTTC.

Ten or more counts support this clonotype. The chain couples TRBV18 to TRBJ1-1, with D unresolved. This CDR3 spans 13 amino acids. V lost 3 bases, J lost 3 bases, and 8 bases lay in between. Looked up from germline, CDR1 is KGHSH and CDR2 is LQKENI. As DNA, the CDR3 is TGTGCCAGCTCACCGAGCCTCGACACTGAAGCTTTCTTT. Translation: CASSPSLDTEAFF.

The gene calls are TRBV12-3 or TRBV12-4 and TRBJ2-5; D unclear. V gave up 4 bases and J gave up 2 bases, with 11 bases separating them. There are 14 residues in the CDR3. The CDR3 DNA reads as TGTGCCAGCAGTTCGCCCCTACAGCAAGAGACCCAGTACTTC. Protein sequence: CASSSPLQQETQYF.